The table lists the clone carrying this T cell receptor beta chain with a count of one. The data stem from a study of blood T cell repertoires in COVID-19. Study-level information: Sources were T cells, B-cell-depleted T cells, or PBMCs; the material itself was cDNA or gDNA.

This CDR3 is 14 amino acids long. The V end lost 5 bases, the J end lost 2 bases, and 11 bases lay between the germline ends. Germline V gene data show CDR1 as KGHDR and CDR2 as SFDVKD. The table came from immunoSEQ multiplex PCR; TCRdb's copy has only in-frame clones and leaves some out. This table holds 200,000 to 250,000 clones, roughly 88% found once. Those who participated ranged in age from roughly 18 to 90 years and resided in about two dozen US areas. Participants were placed into cohorts based on the clinical history they reported. The TCR was taken from a woman in her thirties who had been exposed to COVID-19. The J gene is TRBJ1-2, the V gene TRBV24-1; D remains ambiguous. Material for sequencing was PBMCs or T cells enriched from blood (not recorded which). This CDR3 reads CATSGLTVNYGYTF. In DNA, the CDR3 is TGTGCCACCAGTGGCCTAACCGTAAACTATGGCTACACCTTC.